The TCR beta chain described here comes from a study of blood T cell repertoires in COVID-19. Across the whole study: Acute and convalescent COVID-19 samples came from the United States, Italy and Spain. Sample material is recorded as cDNA or gDNA derived from T cells, B-cell-depleted T cells, or PBMCs.

The CDR3 is 15 amino acids. The V end lost 1 base, the J end lost 1 base, and 10 bases lay between the germline ends. Germline V gene lookup returns CDR1 SGHTA and CDR2 FQGNSA. Per the original methods: From reference gene primer amplification, estimates of nucleated cell counts were derived. Sequencing used immunoSEQ multiplex PCR; TCRdb keeps in-frame clones, though not all of them. The V and J calls and clone size are taken from that table; D and trimming were inferred from the DNA. The sample carries 150,000 to 200,000 clones, about 81% recorded once. The source material was peripheral blood. The chain joins TRBV7-2 to TRBJ2-5, with D unresolved. This TCR was sampled from a woman of 80 years or more with COVID-19, enrolled during active disease. The CDR3 loop reads CASSLVARSQETQYF. The CDR3 DNA is TGTGCCAGCAGCTTAGTAGCCCGTAGCCAAGAGACCCAGTACTTC.